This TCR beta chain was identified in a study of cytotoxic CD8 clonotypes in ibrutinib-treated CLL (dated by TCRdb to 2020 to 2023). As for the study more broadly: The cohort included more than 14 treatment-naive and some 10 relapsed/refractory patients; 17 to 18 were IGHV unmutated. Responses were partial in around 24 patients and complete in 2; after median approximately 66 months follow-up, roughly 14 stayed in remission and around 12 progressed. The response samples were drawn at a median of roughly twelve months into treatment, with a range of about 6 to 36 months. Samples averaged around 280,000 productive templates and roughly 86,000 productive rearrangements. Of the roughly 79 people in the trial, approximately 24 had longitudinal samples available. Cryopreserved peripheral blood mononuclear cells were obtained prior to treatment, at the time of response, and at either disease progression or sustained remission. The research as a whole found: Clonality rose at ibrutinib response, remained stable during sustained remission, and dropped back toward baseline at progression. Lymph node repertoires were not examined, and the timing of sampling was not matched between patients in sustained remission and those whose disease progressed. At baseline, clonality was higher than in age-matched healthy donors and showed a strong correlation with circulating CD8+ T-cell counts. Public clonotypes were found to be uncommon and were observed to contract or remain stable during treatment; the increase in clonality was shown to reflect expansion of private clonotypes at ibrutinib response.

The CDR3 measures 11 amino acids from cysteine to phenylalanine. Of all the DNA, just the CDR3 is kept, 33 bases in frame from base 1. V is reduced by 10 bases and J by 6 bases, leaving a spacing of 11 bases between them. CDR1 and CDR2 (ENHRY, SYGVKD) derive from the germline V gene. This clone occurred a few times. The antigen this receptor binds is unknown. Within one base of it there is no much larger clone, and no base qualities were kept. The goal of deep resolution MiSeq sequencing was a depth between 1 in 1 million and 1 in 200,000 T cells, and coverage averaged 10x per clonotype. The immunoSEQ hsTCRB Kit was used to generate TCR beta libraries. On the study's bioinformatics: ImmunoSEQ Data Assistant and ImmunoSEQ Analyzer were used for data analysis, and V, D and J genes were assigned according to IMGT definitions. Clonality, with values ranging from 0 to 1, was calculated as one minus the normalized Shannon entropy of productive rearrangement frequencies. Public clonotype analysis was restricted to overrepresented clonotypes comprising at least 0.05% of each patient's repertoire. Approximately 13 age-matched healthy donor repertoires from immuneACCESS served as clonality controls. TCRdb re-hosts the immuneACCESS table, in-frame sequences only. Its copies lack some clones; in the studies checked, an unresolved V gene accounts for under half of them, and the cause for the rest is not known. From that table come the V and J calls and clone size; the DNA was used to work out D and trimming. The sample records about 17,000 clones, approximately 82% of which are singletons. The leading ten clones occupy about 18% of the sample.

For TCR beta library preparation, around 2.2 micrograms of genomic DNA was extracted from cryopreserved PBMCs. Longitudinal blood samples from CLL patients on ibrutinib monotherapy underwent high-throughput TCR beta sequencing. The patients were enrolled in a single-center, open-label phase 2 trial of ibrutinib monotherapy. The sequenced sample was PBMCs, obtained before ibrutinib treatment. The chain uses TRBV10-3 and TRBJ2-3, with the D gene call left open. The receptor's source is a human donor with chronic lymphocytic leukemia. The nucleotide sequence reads TGTGCCACCAAGACCGCGGATACGCAGTATTTT. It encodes CATKTADTQYF.